This entry is about one T cell receptor (beta chain). The sample is drawn from a study of blood T cell repertoires in COVID-19. Across the study: Collection of acute and convalescent COVID-19 samples took place in the United States, Italy and Spain. Sample material is recorded as cDNA or gDNA derived from T cells, B-cell-depleted T cells, or PBMCs.

As originally analysed: Quantification of nucleated cells was approximated via reference gene primer amplification. Assay used: immunoSEQ multiplex PCR; TCRdb lists only in-frame clones, some missing. The DNA gave D and trimming, while V, J and clone size come from that table. The sample includes approximately 140,000 clones, 85% to 90% seen only once; the top ten take 18%. Looked up from germline, CDR1 is MNHNS and CDR2 is SASEGT. The CDR3 is made up of 15 amino acids. V shed 1 base and J shed 4 bases, with 13 bases lying between them. The V gene is TRBV6-1, the J gene TRBJ1-2; tentative D call: TRBD1 (5 bases). The sequenced material came from peripheral blood. The sequence derives from a man aged 50 to 59 with active or convalescent COVID-19. CDR3 protein: CASSEGQLHAYGYTF. Written as DNA, the CDR3 is TGTGCCAGCAGTGAAGGACAGCTACATGCCTATGGCTACACCTTC.